This entry describes one TCR beta chain. The CDR3 contains 16 residues. Between the trimmed V and J ends, which lost 4 bases and 8 bases, there was a span of 20 bases. Germline-derived CDR1 and CDR2 are SGHDN and FVKESK. The data derive from a study of blood T cell repertoires in COVID-19. Study background: Samples came from the United States, Italy and Spain, spanning acute and convalescent COVID-19.

Measured with immunoSEQ multiplex PCR; TCRdb has only the in-frame clones, and not every one. The data contain over 150,000 clones, roughly 88% of them singletons. The receptor's source is a man aged 60-69 years with COVID-19, enrolled during active disease. This rearrangement joins TRBV14 to TRBJ1-4; D unresolved. The sequencing input was peripheral blood. Written as DNA, the CDR3 is TGTGCCAGCAGCCCCCTCGGAGCGGCGGTCCGGGAAAAACTGTTTTTT. Protein: CASSPLGAAVREKLFF.